The 21 T cell receptor beta chains presented below share a single source sample, sequenced in a study of cytomegalovirus exposure and HLA in healthy donors. The PCR made use of 60 Vbeta and 13 Jbeta primers. Sequencing was performed with immunoSEQ multiplex PCR; in TCRdb, only in-frame clones are kept and a portion is missing. Found here are under 130,000 clones, 50% to 65% of them singletons; the top ten hold 3.8%. Sequencing input: PBMCs. These receptors were collected from a man younger than 45 in good health and CMV-seropositive.

The chain recombines TRBV7-9 with TRBJ1-1; D is perhaps TRBD1 (6 bases). The CDR3 covers 12 residues. The germline V gene has CDR1 SEHNR and CDR2 FQNEAQ (reference sequence). Trimming removed 5 bases at V and 8 bases at J, with 12 bases between. CDR3 coding DNA: TGTGCCAGCAGCCGAGGGGGAGAAGAAGCTTTCTTT. Encoded protein: CASSRGGEEAFF.

In its sample, this clone was seen once. This chain uses TRBV5-1 with TRBJ1-1, with 7 bases lining up with TRBD1. The junction had 13 bases not matched to a gene; V was cut back by 3 bases and J by 5 bases. Germline V gene sequence: CDR1 SGHRS, CDR2 YFSETQ. The CDR3 is 16 residues long. CDR3 residues: CASSWGLAGGATEAFF. CDR3 in DNA: TGCGCCAGCAGCTGGGGGTTGGCAGGGGGTGCTACTGAAGCTTTCTTT.

The rearrangement joins TRBV5-6 to TRBJ1-2, with D perhaps TRBD1 (5 bases). V lost 4 bases to trimming and J lost 3 bases, with 19 bases between them. The germline CDR1 and CDR2 sequences are SGHDT and YYEEEE. The CDR3 is 16 residues long. CDR3 sequence: CASSLTTELFDYGYTF. The CDR3 nucleotides read TGTGCCAGCAGCCTGACGACAGAACTTTTTGACTATGGCTACACCTTC.

This chain links TRBV6-1 with TRBJ2-7; D unclear. Germline-derived CDR1 and CDR2 are MNHNS and SASEGT. CDR3 size: 15 residues. V gave up 1 base and J gave up 0 bases, with 10 bases separating them. The CDR3 reads CASSEVAGLSYEQYF. As DNA, the CDR3 is TGTGCCAGCAGTGAAGTCGCAGGTCTCTCCTACGAGCAGTACTTC.

The chain links TRBV19 to TRBJ1-3, with D tentatively TRBD1 (5 bases). The CDR3 loop spans 14 amino acids. In germline, CDR1 is LNHDA, CDR2 SQIVND (reference sequence). V was trimmed by 5 bases and J by 6 bases, leaving 14 bases between them. In DNA, the CDR3 is TGTGCCAGTAGTCCGCCGGGACTAGAAAACACCATATATTTT. Amino acids: CASSPPGLENTIYF.

The J gene is TRBJ2-2, the V gene TRBV10-2; TRBD1 aligns across 11 bases. Looked up from germline, CDR1 is WSHSY and CDR2 is SAAADI. CDR3 length equals 14 residues. V lost 9 bases, J lost 2 bases, and 2 bases stayed unmatched. The DNA for the CDR3 is TGCGCCAGTCGGACAGGGGGCAACACCGGGGAGCTGTTTTTT. This translates into CASRTGGNTGELFF.

Written as DNA, the CDR3 is TGTGCCAGCAGTCGGCGACAGGATGGCGGGGGAGGCTACACCTTC. This encodes CASSRRQDGGGGYTF. V gene TRBV27 combines with J gene TRBJ1-2; D might be TRBD1 (6 bases). The V end was cut by 5 bases, the J end by 8 bases, with 21 bases between. This CDR3 is 15 amino acids long. Germline assignment: CDR1 MNHEY and CDR2 SMNVEV (reference sequence).

For the CDR3, the DNA is TGTGCCACAACATTTTCACCGGGACAGTTCTACGAGCAGTACTTC. Its protein product is CATTFSPGQFYEQYF. This chain connects TRBV2 to TRBJ2-7, with 7 bases that match TRBD1. J lost 3 bases, V lost 10 bases, and 15 bases had no gene match. CDR1 and CDR2 from the germline V gene are SNHLY and FYNNEI. The CDR3 sequence is 15 residues long.

The gene calls are TRBV5-1 and TRBJ1-3; D remains ambiguous. Trimming stripped 0 bases from V and 0 bases from J, with 10 bases between. The CDR3 extends over 16 amino acids. Germline loops: CDR1 SGHRS, CDR2 YFSETQ. CDR3 sequence (DNA): TGCGCCAGCAGCTTGGCGGCGCGGGGCTCTGGAAACACCATATATTTT. Protein sequence: CASSLAARGSGNTIYF.

This clone was counted a single time. The genes are TRBV6-5 and TRBJ1-1; no reliable D call. V was cut by 3 bases and J by 1 base, with 6 bases left in between. This CDR3 is built from 13 residues. Per the germline V gene, CDR1 is MNHEY and CDR2 is SVGAGI. The CDR3 is CASSYARNTEAFF. The CDR3 coding sequence is TGTGCCAGCAGTTATGCCAGGAACACTGAAGCTTTCTTT.

The chain couples TRBV10-3 to TRBJ1-1; 9 nucleotides line up with TRBD1. V lost 9 bases, J lost 4 bases, and 6 bases stayed unmatched. CDR3 size: 13 residues. The germline V gene encodes CDR1 ENHRY and CDR2 SYGVKD. The CDR3 here is CAIRGQGSTEAFF. CDR3 DNA: TGTGCCATTAGGGGACAGGGATCCACTGAAGCTTTCTTT.

V is TRBV6-5 and J is TRBJ1-1; the D is unclear. Germline loops: CDR1 MNHEY, CDR2 SVGAGI. CDR3 length equals 12 residues. V was shortened by 6 bases and J by 7 bases, with 12 bases between the two germline ends. In DNA form, the CDR3 reads TGTGCCAGCAGGCGAAGACCTAGTGAAGCTTTCTTT. This encodes CASRRRPSEAFF.

Concerning this clone: Germline and junction disagree at one end, which may indicate a read error. The chain joins TRBV5-1 to TRBJ1-2; D call uncertain. This CDR3 region has 15 residues. Germline V CDR1 and CDR2: SGHRS, YFSETQ. The CDR3 region has the DNA TGCGCCAGCAGCCCGTTCGGAAGATCGGACTATGTCTACACCTTC. Protein sequence: CASSPFGRSDYVYTF.

Of note for this clone: This sample also contains other DNA sequences that code for the same CDR3. This rearrangement joins TRBV11-1 to TRBJ1-4; TRBD1 matches at 7 bases. From germline, CDR1 is SGHAT and CDR2 FQDESV (reference sequence). V shed 3 bases, J shed 8 bases, and the junction held 6 bases outside the gene matches. The CDR3 consists of 14 residues. This chain's CDR3 is CASSLDRSGEKLFF. The CDR3 DNA follows: TGTGCCAGCAGCTTGGACAGGTCTGGGGAAAAACTGTTTTTT. Combining the CDR3 with reference TRBV11-1 and TRBJ1-4 gives the whole variable domain EAEVAQSPRYKITEKSQAVAFWCDPISGHATLYWYRQILGQGPELLVQFQDESVVDDSQLPKDRFSAERLKGVDSTLKIQPAELGDSAMYLCASSLDRSGEKLFFGSGTQLSVL.

There are a few counts of this clone. J is TRBJ2-7 and V is TRBV29-1; maybe TRBD2 (6 bases). CDR3 length: 11 amino acids. The V gene's germline CDR1 is SQVTM and CDR2 ANQGSEA. V shed 7 bases and J shed 3 bases, with 10 bases lying between them. The CDR3 reads CSAGLSYEQYF. Written as DNA, the CDR3 is TGCAGCGCGGGACTGAGCTACGAGCAGTACTTC.

The genes are TRBV10-3 and TRBJ2-7; a possible D gene is TRBD1 (6 bases). The CDR3 has 16 residues. Germline CDR1 and CDR2: ENHRY and SYGVKD. Trimming left V 0 bases short and J 0 bases short, with 12 bases between. The CDR3 coding sequence is TGTGCCATCAGTGAGTCAGACAGGAGCCACTCCTACGAGCAGTACTTC. It codes for CAISESDRSHSYEQYF.

The count of this clone is one. The chain links TRBV6-5 to TRBJ2-1, with D possibly TRBD2 on 7 matching bases. Germline CDR1 is MNHEY and CDR2 is SVGAGI. The CDR3 consists of 15 residues. The V gene lost 7 bases and the J gene lost 8 bases, with 21 bases spanning the gap. DNA of the CDR3: TGTGCCAGCAACTATGGCGGGGGCCCTTGGGATGAGCAGTTCTTC. Protein: CASNYGGGPWDEQFF.

Details on this clone: A junction end diverges from the germline sequence, so it may reflect a read error. The V and J genes are TRBV7-9 and TRBJ1-1, with D possibly matching TRBD1 (6 bases). This CDR3 is 15 amino acids long. CDR1 is SEHNR and CDR2 is FQNEAQ in the germline V gene (reference sequence). The CDR3 bases are TGTTCCAGCAGCCCCCGACAGGACCCGAACACTGAAGCTTTCTTT. It translates to CSSSPRQDPNTEAFF.

DNA for the CDR3: TGTGCCAGCAGCTTAGATCGAGGGGGAACTGAAGCTTTCTTT. Amino acids: CASSLDRGGTEAFF. This chain connects TRBV11-3 to TRBJ1-1; a weak D match, TRBD1 (6 bases). Trimming cost V 0 bases and J 5 bases, with 10 bases left between them. Germline V gene sequence: CDR1 SGHNT, CDR2 YENEEA. The CDR3 runs to 14 residues.

This clone was observed once. V is TRBV10-3 and J is TRBJ2-2; TRBD2 matches at 8 bases. Germline V gene data show CDR1 as ENHRY and CDR2 as SYGVKD. The J segment lost 4 bases and the V segment lost 11 bases, leaving 6 bases of the junction unmatched. There are 13 residues in the CDR3. The CDR3 DNA sequence: TGTGCCGCCACGGGGGGGTTCACCGGGGAGCTGTTTTTT. Translated: CAATGGFTGELFF.

The chain links TRBV19 to TRBJ1-2; tentative D call: TRBD1 (5 bases). This CDR3 comprises 12 residues. In germline, CDR1 is LNHDA, CDR2 SQIVND (reference sequence). V was trimmed by 7 bases and J by 7 bases, leaving 13 bases between them. CDR3 sequence: CASKGREGGYTF. CDR3 DNA sequence: TGTGCCAGTAAAGGCAGGGAGGGTGGCTACACCTTC.